These 13 T cell receptor beta chains came from one sample sequenced in a study of coeliac disease. Some clones are missing from TCRdb's copy, which holds only in-frame ones; the method was immunoSEQ multiplex PCR. The table records approximately 4,000 clones, around 59% of them present only once. What was sequenced was lymphocytes from the gut lamina propria. The receptors originated from a man between 70 and 80 years old without celiac disease.

By share, this clone ranks as medium-sized. The genes are TRBV7-2 and TRBJ2-7; 7 nucleotides line up with TRBD1. CDR1 SGHTA and CDR2 FQGNSA come from the germline V gene. Trimming removed 0 bases from V and 6 bases from J; junction bases left unmatched: 2. The CDR3 contains 13 residues. The CDR3 sequence is CASSLAGTAEQYF. As DNA, the CDR3 is TGTGCCAGCAGCTTAGCAGGGACAGCCGAGCAGTACTTC.

V is TRBV5-1 and J is TRBJ2-1; 8 bases line up with TRBD2. The germline V gene encodes CDR1 SGHRS and CDR2 YFSETQ. The trim removed 5 bases at V and 0 bases at J, leaving 4 bases unmatched. The CDR3 runs to 15 residues. The CDR3 coding sequence is TGCGCCAGCAGGGCTAGCGGGCGCTCCTACAATGAGCAGTTCTTC. Amino acids: CASRASGRSYNEQFF.

The chain carries TRBV13 and TRBJ1-3; D remains unclear. V gave up 5 bases and J gave up 1 base, with 12 bases separating them. Germline CDR1 is PRHDT and CDR2 is FYEKMQ (reference sequence). The CDR3 has 15 amino acids. The DNA of the CDR3 is TGTGCCAGCAGCGGAGGTGGGCTTTCTGGAAACACCATATATTTT. Its protein product is CASSGGGLSGNTIYF. Full variable domain (rest looked up from reference TRBV13 and TRBJ1-3): AAGVIQSPRHLIKEKRETATLKCYPIPRHDTVYWYQQGPGQDPQFLISFYEKMQSDKGSIPDRFSAQQFSDYHSELNMSSLELGDSALYFCASSGGGLSGNTIYFGEGSWLTVV.

The chain is built from TRBV5-6 and TRBJ1-2; D gene unclear. Looked up from germline, CDR1 is SGHDT and CDR2 is YYEEEE. Between the trimmed V and J ends, which lost 0 bases and 1 base, there was a span of 7 bases. The CDR3 runs 14 residues. The CDR3 spells CASSLDMINYGYTF. CDR3 DNA: TGTGCCAGCAGCTTGGACATGATTAACTATGGCTACACCTTC.

The chain combines TRBV4-2 with TRBJ1-4; 7 bases map to TRBD1. V was pared by 4 bases and J by 7 bases, with 3 bases of the junction left unmatched. The germline V gene encodes CDR1 LGHNA and CDR2 YNFKEQ. The CDR3 is made up of 13 amino acids. DNA for the CDR3: TGTGCCAGCAGCCGAGGGGGCGGTGAAAAACTGTTTTTT. Protein: CASSRGGGEKLFF.

This clone was seen more than once but under ten times. The V gene is TRBV5-6, the J gene TRBJ2-5, with 13 nucleotides matching TRBD2. CDR1 SGHDT and CDR2 YYEEEE come from the germline V gene. The CDR3 has 15 amino acids. Trimming removed 2 bases from V and 3 bases from J; junction bases left unmatched: 1. The CDR3 is CASSFGTSGEETQYF. DNA for the CDR3: TGTGCCAGCAGCTTCGGGACTAGCGGGGAAGAGACCCAGTACTTC.

The genes are TRBV29-1 and TRBJ2-5; a possible D gene is TRBD1 (5 bases). The CDR3 is 12 amino acids. Germline-derived CDR1 and CDR2 are SQVTM and ANQGSEA. The germline V and J ends were trimmed by 2 bases and 2 bases, with 6 bases remaining between them. CDR3 sequence (DNA): TGCAGCGTTGAAAGACAGCAAGAGACCCAGTACTTC. This gives the protein CSVERQQETQYF.

The gene calls are TRBV10-3 and TRBJ1-6; TRBD1 matches at 9 bases. J lost 7 bases, V lost 6 bases, and 4 bases had no gene match. The CDR3 sequence is 14 residues long. Germline-derived CDR1 and CDR2 are ENHRY and SYGVKD. The CDR3 sequence: CAIRGDRDNSPLHF. CDR3 nucleotide sequence: TGTGCCATCAGGGGGGACAGGGACAATTCACCCCTCCACTTT.

The CDR3 bases are TGTGCCACCAGCGGGAGGACAGGCATCTACGAGCAGTACTTC. It translates to CATSGRTGIYEQYF. The chain links TRBV15 to TRBJ2-7, with a tentative D call TRBD1 (7 bases). The CDR3 runs to 14 residues. Trimming pared 5 bases from V and 3 bases from J, leaving 14 bases between. Germline V gene lookup returns CDR1 LNHNV and CDR2 YYDKDF (reference sequence).

This clone was recorded once. This chain uses TRBV5-1 with TRBJ2-7, with 7 bases aligning to TRBD2. The CDR3 extends over 14 amino acids. V was clipped by 2 bases and J by 6 bases; unmatched bases: 8. CDR1 is SGHRS and CDR2 is YFSETQ in the germline V gene. The CDR3 here is CASSFGGRAVEQYF. The CDR3 nucleotides read TGCGCCAGCAGCTTTGGGGGGAGGGCCGTCGAGCAGTACTTC.

CDR3 region: CASSTGTGGRETQYF. The CDR3 DNA reads as TGTGCCAGCAGTACCGGGACAGGGGGGCGAGAGACCCAGTACTTC. The chain couples TRBV28 to TRBJ2-5, with 11 positions matching TRBD1. With 5 bases clipped from V and 4 bases from J, the junction kept 6 bases outside the gene matches. CDR3 size: 15 residues. CDR1 is MDHEN and CDR2 is SYDVKM in the germline V gene.

The chain recombines TRBV19 with TRBJ1-4, with D possibly being TRBD1 (6 bases). Trimming took 8 bases from V and 11 from J, leaving 15 bases between them. From germline, CDR1 is LNHDA and CDR2 SQIVND (reference sequence). The CDR3 runs to 12 residues. CDR3 bases: TGTGCCAGTTACGACAGGTTCGGGAAACTGTTTTTT. It encodes CASYDRFGKLFF. The full variable domain, in which reference TRBV19 and TRBJ1-4 provide the parts outside the CDR3, is DGGITQSPKYLFRKEGQNVTLSCEQNLNHDAMYWYRQDPGQGLRLIYYSQIVNDFQKGDIAEGYSVSREKKESFPLTVTSAQKNPTAFYLCASYDRFGKLFFGSGTQLSVL.

V gene TRBV2 combines with J gene TRBJ2-4; 9 positions match TRBD2. The germline V gene encodes CDR1 SNHLY and CDR2 FYNNEI. Germline trimming cut 2 bases from V and 6 bases from J; bases unmatched to any gene: 5. The CDR3 loop spans 15 amino acids. CDR3 nucleotides: TGTGCCAGCAGTGAACAGCGGGGGGCGGGAAACATTCAGTACTTC. It is translated as CASSEQRGAGNIQYF.